The rows below give T cell receptor beta chains drawn from one sample of a study of blood T cell repertoires in COVID-19. The repertoire was sequenced with immunoSEQ multiplex PCR; TCRdb's copy has only in-frame clones and lacks some. The sample lists about 230,000 clones, approximately 84% seen once, with over 0.95% in the top ten. Sequenced input: peripheral blood. The source is a man aged 35 to 55 with acute or convalescent COVID-19. Both conserved end residues are part of each CDR3. The D gene is left open where the match is weak. Clone size is stated in some rows and not others, as once, few, many or a class when expanded.

J: TRBJ1-5
D: -
V: TRBV11-2
size: -
CDR3: CASSVGTLSNQPQHF
DNA: TGTGCCAGCAGCGTTGGGACTTTAAGCAATCAGCCCCAGCATTTT

J: TRBJ1-2
D: TRBD1
V: TRBV6-6
size: -
CDR3: CASSSGQGRSNYGYTF
DNA: TGTGCCAGCAGTTCTGGACAGGGGAGATCTAACTATGGCTACACCTTC

J: TRBJ1-1
D: -
V: TRBV24-1
size: -
CDR3: CATSDGRGLRTEAFF
DNA: TGTGCCACCAGTGATGGGAGAGGGTTAAGGACTGAAGCTTTCTTT

J: TRBJ2-3
D: -
V: TRBV5-6
size: few
CDR3: CASSPRLGAKVDTQYF
DNA: TGTGCCAGCAGCCCCCGTCTGGGGGCTAAGGTGGATACGCAGTATTTT

J: TRBJ1-6
D: TRBD1
V: TRBV5-1
size: -
CDR3: CASSSGTGNSPLHF
DNA: TGCGCCAGCAGCTCCGGGACAGGTAATTCACCCCTCCACTTT

J: TRBJ1-1
D: -
V: TRBV5-1
size: -
CDR3: CASTERASGRNTEAFF
DNA: TGCGCCAGCACCGAACGGGCCTCGGGAAGGAACACTGAAGCTTTCTTT

J: TRBJ2-7
D: TRBD2
V: TRBV5-1
size: once
CDR3: CASSFSGGLFSYEQYF
DNA: TGCGCCAGCAGCTTCAGCGGGGGGTTATTCTCCTACGAGCAGTACTTC

J: TRBJ1-2
D: -
V: TRBV5-6
size: -
CDR3: CASSWGDRNYGYTF
DNA: TGTGCCAGCAGCTGGGGGGACCGAAACTATGGCTACACCTTC

J: TRBJ1-1
D: -
V: TRBV30
size: -
CDR3: CALRAGKAPEAFF
DNA: TGTGCCTTGAGGGCAGGGAAAGCCCCTGAAGCTTTCTTT

J: TRBJ1-6
D: -
V: TRBV5-8
size: -
CDR3: CASSSTGNSPLHF
DNA: TGTGCCAGCAGCTCGACTGGGAATTCACCCCTCCACTTT

J: TRBJ2-2
D: TRBD2
V: TRBV6-6
size: -
CDR3: CASSLRLAGGSNTGELFF
DNA: TGTGCCAGCAGTCTTCGACTAGCGGGGGGTTCGAACACCGGGGAGCTGTTTTTT

J: TRBJ1-6
D: TRBD1
V: TRBV5-4
size: -
CDR3: CASSPQGQINNSPLHF
DNA: TGTGCCAGCAGCCCGCAGGGACAGATAAATAATTCACCCCTCCACTTT

J: TRBJ1-2
D: -
V: TRBV24-1
size: -
CDR3: CATSVQDNYGYTF
DNA: TGTGCCACCAGTGTACAAGATAACTATGGCTACACCTTC

J: TRBJ1-2
D: TRBD1
V: TRBV12-5
size: -
CDR3: CASGLLLGQGGGYTF
DNA: TGTGCTAGTGGTTTGCTGCTCGGACAGGGAGGTGGCTACACCTTC

J: TRBJ1-2
D: -
V: TRBV5-1
size: -
CDR3: CASSSQGGYTF
DNA: TGCGCCAGCAGCTCCCAGGGTGGCTACACCTTC

J: TRBJ2-5
D: -
V: TRBV7-6
size: -
CDR3: CASGTGTTQETQYF
DNA: TGTGCCAGCGGAACAGGGACAACTCAAGAGACCCAGTACTTC

J: TRBJ2-3
D: -
V: TRBV18
size: -
CDR3: CASSYLGLTLADTQYF
DNA: TGTGCCAGCTCGTACCTCGGACTAACTCTAGCAGATACGCAGTATTTT

J: TRBJ2-2
D: -
V: TRBV10-3
size: -
CDR3: CAISGEGGPFIGELFF
DNA: TGTGCCATCAGTGGAGAGGGGGGGCCGTTTATCGGGGAGCTGTTTTTT

J: TRBJ2-7
D: TRBD1
V: TRBV19
size: -
CDR3: CASNTGTDFYEQYF
DNA: TGTGCCAGTAATACCGGGACAGACTTCTACGAGCAGTACTTC

J: TRBJ1-3
D: -
V: TRBV10-3
size: -
CDR3: CAISEAVMTGNTIYF
DNA: TGTGCCATCAGTGAGGCGGTGATGACTGGAAACACCATATATTTT

J: TRBJ1-1
D: TRBD1
V: TRBV6-5
size: -
CDR3: CASSYPGGEAFF
DNA: TGTGCCAGCAGTTATCCAGGGGGAGAAGCTTTCTTT

J: TRBJ1-2
D: -
V: TRBV7-9
size: -
CDR3: CASSLGQIPYGYTF
DNA: TGTGCCAGCAGCTTAGGTCAGATCCCCTATGGCTACACCTTC

J: TRBJ2-4
D: -
V: TRBV2
size: -
CDR3: CASSTGTQLNIQYF
DNA: TGTGCCAGCAGCACCGGGACTCAACTCAACATTCAGTACTTC

J: TRBJ2-1
D: TRBD2
V: TRBV3-1/TRBV3-2
size: -
CDR3: CASSQGWRGGSYNEQFF
DNA: TGTGCCAGCAGCCAAGGTTGGCGGGGGGGCTCCTACAATGAGCAGTTCTTC

J: TRBJ1-5
D: TRBD1
V: TRBV6-5
size: -
CDR3: CASSRGTGDQPQHF
DNA: TGTGCCAGCAGCCGTGGGACAGGTGATCAGCCCCAGCATTTT

J: TRBJ1-3
D: -
V: TRBV7-2
size: -
CDR3: CASSSSYGNTIYF
DNA: TGTGCCAGCAGTTCCTCCTATGGAAACACCATATATTTT

J: TRBJ2-7
D: TRBD1
V: TRBV7-2
size: -
CDR3: CASSRDRGSSYEQYF
DNA: TGTGCCAGCAGTCGGGACAGGGGGAGCTCCTACGAGCAGTACTTC

J: TRBJ1-5
D: -
V: TRBV18
size: -
CDR3: CASSPTGNQPQHF
DNA: TGTGCCAGCTCACCAACCGGGAATCAGCCCCAGCATTTT

J: TRBJ2-1
D: TRBD2
V: TRBV4-1
size: -
CDR3: CASSPSGGTYNEQFF
DNA: TGCGCCAGCAGCCCTAGCGGGGGGACTTACAATGAGCAGTTCTTC

J: TRBJ2-5
D: TRBD2
V: TRBV5-1
size: -
CDR3: CASSRAGGREETQYF
DNA: TGCGCCAGCAGTCGAGCGGGGGGGAGAGAAGAGACCCAGTACTTC

J: TRBJ1-1
D: -
V: TRBV27
size: few
CDR3: CASTHSAGTEAFF
DNA: TGTGCCAGCACTCATTCCGCGGGGACTGAAGCTTTCTTT

J: TRBJ2-7
D: TRBD2
V: TRBV9
size: -
CDR3: CASSVGRLAYYEQYF
DNA: TGTGCCAGCAGCGTCGGTCGACTAGCTTACTACGAGCAGTACTTC

J: TRBJ2-4
D: -
V: TRBV3-1/TRBV3-2
size: -
CDR3: CASTSGGTKNIQYF
DNA: TGTGCCAGCACCTCTGGGGGGACCAAAAACATTCAGTACTTC

J: TRBJ1-1
D: -
V: TRBV7-2
size: -
CDR3: CASSLGQRVAAFF
DNA: TGTGCCAGCAGCTTAGGGCAGAGGGTGGCAGCTTTCTTT

J: TRBJ2-5
D: TRBD2
V: TRBV9
size: -
CDR3: CASSVGTSGGVQETQYF
DNA: TGTGCCAGCAGCGTAGGGACTAGCGGGGGGGTTCAGGAGACCCAGTACTTC

J: TRBJ1-2
D: TRBD1
V: TRBV6-2/TRBV6-3
size: -
CDR3: CASSPGGYYGYTF
DNA: TGTGCCAGCAGTCCAGGGGGGTACTATGGCTACACCTTC

J: TRBJ1-2
D: TRBD1
V: TRBV15
size: -
CDR3: CATSSTQGERGYTF
DNA: TGTGCCACCAGCAGTACACAGGGGGAACGGGGCTACACCTTC

J: TRBJ2-3
D: TRBD2
V: TRBV9
size: -
CDR3: CASSVLADSFGDTQYF
DNA: TGTGCCAGCAGCGTCCTAGCGGACTCTTTCGGAGATACGCAGTATTTT

J: TRBJ2-1
D: TRBD2
V: TRBV5-6
size: -
CDR3: CASSSRLAGRYEQFF
DNA: TGTGCCAGCAGCTCGAGACTAGCGGGGAGATATGAGCAGTTCTTC

J: TRBJ1-3
D: TRBD1
V: TRBV5-1
size: few
CDR3: CASSLGQGGRNTIYF
DNA: TGCGCCAGCAGCTTGGGCCAGGGGGGAAGAAACACCATATATTTT

J: TRBJ1-1
D: -
V: TRBV29-1
size: -
CDR3: CSVRRGADEAFF
DNA: TGCAGCGTTAGGAGGGGCGCAGACGAAGCTTTCTTT

J: TRBJ2-1
D: TRBD2
V: TRBV3-1/TRBV3-2
size: many
CDR3: CASSQDGTSGVYEQFF
DNA: TGTGCCAGCAGCCAAGACGGGACTAGCGGGGTGTATGAGCAGTTCTTC

J: TRBJ1-2
D: TRBD1
V: TRBV18
size: -
CDR3: CASRDRETYGYTF
DNA: TGTGCCAGCCGGGACAGAGAGACCTATGGCTACACCTTC

J: TRBJ1-1
D: -
V: TRBV6-2/TRBV6-3
size: -
CDR3: CASSYGRAESEAFF
DNA: TGTGCCAGCAGCTATGGGAGGGCCGAATCTGAAGCTTTCTTT

J: TRBJ1-1
D: -
V: TRBV11-1
size: -
CDR3: CASSSETEYTSEAFF
DNA: TGTGCCAGCAGCTCTGAGACAGAGTACACTTCTGAAGCTTTCTTT

J: TRBJ2-7
D: -
V: TRBV6-1
size: -
CDR3: CASSDEPYEQYF
DNA: TGTGCCAGCAGTGACGAGCCCTACGAGCAGTACTTC

J: TRBJ2-3
D: TRBD2
V: TRBV20-1
size: -
CDR3: CSASLVAGADTQYF
DNA: TGCAGTGCTAGTCTGGTAGCGGGGGCAGATACGCAGTATTTT